This paragraph covers one T cell receptor beta chain sequence. Investigators took about 9.1 milliliters of peripheral blood from every donor. No fewer than 6 micrograms of total RNA were isolated from every sample. This CDR3 is 16 amino acids long. The V end lost 2 bases, the J end lost 6 bases, and 19 bases lay between the germline ends. Per the germline V gene, CDR1 is SGDLS and CDR2 is YYNGEE. A second PCR of roughly 6 to 12 cycles used a sample-barcoded 5' primer and a J-beta primer mix. With 12 random nucleotides, a template-switch adaptor tagged each individual cDNA molecule. The study obtained at least 2.5 million CDR3-containing paired-end reads from every sample. TCRdb reprocessed the 5' RACE reads via MiXCR and lists one record per CDR3 protein. The sample lists 980,000 or so distinct CDR3 sequences; 48% were seen once. This specimen comes from a study of blood T cells in healthy people across ages.

Source material: blood. The V and J genes are TRBV9 and TRBJ2-3; D is possibly TRBD2 (5 bases). This sequence originates from a man aged 25-45 years in good health. The CDR3 nucleotides are TGTGCCAGCAGCGTCGGGCTAGCTGGTATGGGGGATACGCAGTATTTT. It specifies CASSVGLAGMGDTQYF.